The 17 T cell receptor beta chains in this list originate from one sample, sequenced in a study of beta chain features in type 1 diabetes. Expressed TCRB transcripts were sequenced after all isolated RNA was converted to cDNA. The table came from immunoSEQ multiplex PCR; TCRdb's copy has only in-frame clones and leaves some out. The repertoire holds about 410,000 clones, about 14% seen once, with less than 0.04% in the top ten. The sample consisted of naive CD4+ T cells from blood. The receptor set was obtained from a man aged 25-45 years in good health.

This clone has a handful of counts. The V gene is TRBV30, the J gene TRBJ1-5, with 10 nucleotides matching TRBD1. CDR3 length: 13 amino acids. The V segment lost 8 bases and the J segment 3 bases; nucleotides outside the gene matches: 4. Germline V gene sequence: CDR1 GTSNPN, CDR2 SVGIG (reference sequence). CDR3 nucleotides: TGTGCCGCGGGACAGGGGAACAATCAGCCCCAGCATTTT. Protein product: CAAGQGNNQPQHF.

In this sample, this clone turned up a few times. The V call is TRBV30, the J call TRBJ2-4, with D perhaps matching TRBD1 or TRBD2 (5 bases each). Trimming took 0 bases from V and 1 from J, leaving 13 bases between them. CDR3 length: 16 amino acids. From germline, CDR1 is GTSNPN and CDR2 SVGIG (reference sequence). CDR3 residues: CAWSVAGAIAKNIQYF. CDR3 DNA sequence: TGTGCCTGGAGTGTGGCCGGGGCCATCGCCAAAAACATTCAGTACTTC.

This chain connects TRBV7-9 to TRBJ2-1; D is perhaps TRBD2 (5 bases). CDR1 is SEHNR, CDR2 FQNEAQ, per germline (reference sequence). V lost 0 bases to trimming and J lost 7 bases, with 13 bases between them. This CDR3 contains 15 residues. The CDR3 nucleotides are TGTGCCAGCAGCTTAGCGGAGCTGCGGAGGAATGAGCAGTTCTTC. Translated: CASSLAELRRNEQFF.

This clone was seen a handful of times. This chain uses TRBV9 with TRBJ2-7; D unclear. The CDR3 totals 14 residues. The V gene lost 0 bases and the J gene lost 5 bases, with 12 bases spanning the gap. Germline-derived CDR1 and CDR2 are SGDLS and YYNGEE. CDR3 region: CASSVAFGLDEQYF. The CDR3 DNA reads as TGTGCCAGCAGCGTAGCCTTCGGGTTGGACGAGCAGTACTTC.

The chain couples TRBV29-1 to TRBJ2-3; D is unclear. V was clipped by 7 bases and J by 2 bases, with 10 bases between them. The CDR3 has 12 residues. Per germline, CDR1 SQVTM and CDR2 ANQGSEA. CDR3 sequence (DNA): TGCAGCGCGGGCCCCCCCACAGATACGCAGTATTTT. Translation: CSAGPPTDTQYF.

The chain is built from TRBV30 and TRBJ1-2, with a possible D match to TRBD1 (6 bases). CDR3 length equals 15 residues. Trimming stripped 1 base from V and 7 bases from J, with 19 bases between. Germline V gene lookup returns CDR1 GTSNPN and CDR2 SVGIG (reference sequence). Here the CDR3 DNA reads TGTGCCTGGAGTGCGGACAGTCCATTATGGATTGGCTACACCTTC. Translating gives CAWSADSPLWIGYTF.

V gene TRBV5-6 combines with J gene TRBJ2-3; D gene uncertain. Deletions cut 0 bases from V and 1 base from J, with 12 bases between. The CDR3 sequence is 16 residues long. Germline CDR1 is SGHDT and CDR2 is YYEEEE. CDR3 in DNA: TGTGCCAGCAGCTTGGTGGGGAATCGGGGCACAGATACGCAGTATTTT. Its translation is CASSLVGNRGTDTQYF.

This clone was seen a few times. The chain combines TRBV25-1 with TRBJ1-2; no clear D. The CDR3 is 16 residues long. Trimming stripped 6 bases from V and 6 bases from J, with 23 bases between. The germline gives CDR1 MGHDK, CDR2 SYGVNS. The CDR3 reads CASSLSGGRERNGYTF. The CDR3 DNA reads TGTGCCAGCAGCCTTAGTGGAGGGAGGGAAAGAAATGGCTACACCTTC.

This clone has a handful of counts. The J gene is TRBJ2-7, the V gene TRBV4-1; 8 bases line up with TRBD1. The CDR3 has 14 amino acids. Germline trimming cut 7 bases from V and 0 bases from J; bases unmatched to any gene: 5. Per germline, CDR1 MGHRA and CDR2 YSYEKL. This CDR3 is CASTRTGSSYEQYF. The CDR3 coding sequence is TGCGCCAGCACCAGGACAGGGAGCTCCTACGAGCAGTACTTC.

This clone was seen a handful of times. This chain uses TRBV7-2 with TRBJ2-3; TRBD1 agrees at 7 bases. The V gene's germline CDR1 is SGHTA and CDR2 FQGNSA. With V trimmed by 0 bases and J by 4 bases, 4 bases remained unmatched. The CDR3 runs to 15 residues. This chain's CDR3 is CASSLATGWADTQYF. CDR3 in DNA: TGTGCCAGCAGCTTAGCGACAGGGTGGGCAGATACGCAGTATTTT.

The chain employs TRBV9 and TRBJ2-1; weak D call: TRBD1 (6 bases). V lost 4 bases and J 6 bases, leaving 17 bases between the germline ends. The V gene's germline CDR1 is SGDLS and CDR2 YYNGEE. This CDR3 has 15 amino acids. CDR3 coding DNA: TGTGCCAGCAGCCCCAACCAGGACAGCCGCAATGAGCAGTTCTTC. This translates into CASSPNQDSRNEQFF.

V usage is TRBV7-8 and J usage is TRBJ1-5; possible D gene TRBD1, 6 bases. Germline-derived CDR1 and CDR2 are SGHVS and FQNEAQ. The V end lost 1 base, the J end lost 6 bases, and 7 bases lay between the germline ends. The CDR3 runs 13 residues. The CDR3 DNA follows: TGTGCCAGCAGCTTAGGAGGGGGTCAGCCCCAGCATTTT. The encoded protein is CASSLGGGQPQHF.

The chain has TRBV13 and TRBJ1-1; D ambiguous. Germline V CDR1 and CDR2: PRHDT, FYEKMQ (reference sequence). This CDR3 comprises 15 residues. V lost 1 base, J lost 1 base, and 10 bases lay in between. The CDR3 DNA sequence: TGTGCCAGCAGCTTAGATGTCAGCCCGAACACTGAAGCTTTCTTT. It yields the protein CASSLDVSPNTEAFF.

The V call is TRBV27, the J call TRBJ1-5; D not resolved. This CDR3 has 12 residues. Trimming stripped 5 bases from V and 5 bases from J, with 7 bases between. The germline gives CDR1 MNHEY, CDR2 SMNVEV (reference sequence). CDR3 in DNA: TGTGCCAGCAGTACCACTGATCAGCCCCAGCATTTT. This gives the protein CASSTTDQPQHF.

V usage is TRBV5-1 and J usage is TRBJ2-1; D is unclear. Trimming left V 0 bases short and J 8 bases short, with 9 bases between. The CDR3 has 13 residues. CDR1 SGHRS and CDR2 YFSETQ come from the germline V gene. The CDR3: CASSLDPGDEQFF. The CDR3 DNA reads TGCGCCAGCAGCTTGGATCCGGGTGATGAGCAGTTCTTC.

The genes are TRBV6-5 and TRBJ1-2, with D maybe TRBD1 (5 bases). V was shortened by 5 bases and J by 3 bases, with 13 bases between the two germline ends. The germline V gene has CDR1 MNHEY and CDR2 SVGAGI. This CDR3 comprises 14 residues. CDR3: CASSRTQGDYGYTF. As DNA, the CDR3 is TGTGCCAGCAGTCGAACCCAGGGTGACTATGGCTACACCTTC.

The CDR3 spells CAISEKGLAGGDEQFF. The CDR3 coding sequence is TGTGCCATCAGTGAGAAGGGTCTAGCGGGAGGGGATGAGCAGTTCTTC. The chain couples TRBV10-3 to TRBJ2-1; TRBD2 aligns across 12 bases. Trimming took 2 bases from V and 8 from J; bases not matched to a gene: 7. The CDR3 spans 16 residues. Germline lookup yields CDR1 ENHRY and CDR2 SYGVKD.